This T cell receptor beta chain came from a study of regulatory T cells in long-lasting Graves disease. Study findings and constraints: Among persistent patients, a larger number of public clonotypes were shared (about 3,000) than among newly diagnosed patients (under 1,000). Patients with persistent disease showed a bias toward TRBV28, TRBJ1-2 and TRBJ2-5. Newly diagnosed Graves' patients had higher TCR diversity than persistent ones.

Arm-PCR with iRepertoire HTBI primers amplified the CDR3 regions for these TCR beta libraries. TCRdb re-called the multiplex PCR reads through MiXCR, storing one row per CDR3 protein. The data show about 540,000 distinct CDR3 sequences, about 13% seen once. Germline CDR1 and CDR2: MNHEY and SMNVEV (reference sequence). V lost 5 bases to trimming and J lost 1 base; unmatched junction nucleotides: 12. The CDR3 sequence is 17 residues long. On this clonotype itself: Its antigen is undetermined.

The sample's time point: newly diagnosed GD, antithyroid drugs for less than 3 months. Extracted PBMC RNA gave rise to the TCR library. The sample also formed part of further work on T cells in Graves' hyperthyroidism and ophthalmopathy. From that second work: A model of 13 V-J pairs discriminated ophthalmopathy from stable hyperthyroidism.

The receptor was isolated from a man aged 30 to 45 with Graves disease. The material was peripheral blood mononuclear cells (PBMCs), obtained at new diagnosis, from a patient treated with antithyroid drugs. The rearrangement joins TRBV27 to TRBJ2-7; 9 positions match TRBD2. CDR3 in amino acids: CASSPHRGAGGSYEQYF. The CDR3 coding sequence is TGTGCCAGCAGTCCCCACCGGGGAGCGGGAGGTTCCTACGAGCAGTACTTC.